This T cell receptor (beta chain) was observed in a study of radiotherapy plus CTLA-4 blockade in lung cancer. General study results and limits: Early blood T cell clone dynamics reportedly forecast response best, with interferon-beta.

Treatment of patients with chemo-refractory metastatic non-small-cell lung cancer consisted of focal radiation plus CTLA-4 blockade with ipilimumab. Germline CDR1 and CDR2: SQVTM and ANQGSEA. CDR3 size: 14 residues. The V and J ends lost 6 bases and 0 bases, in that order; junction bases with no gene match: 3. Turning to this clone: What it recognizes is unknown.

Here immunoSEQ multiplex PCR was the method, and the copy in TCRdb shows in-frame clones only, minus some. This table has around 40,000 clones, about 75% appearing once. The sequence was obtained from a human donor with non-small cell lung cancer who had stable disease on radiotherapy plus ipilimumab. Sequencing was performed on peripheral blood, taken from a patient treated with radiotherapy plus ipilimumab. The chain links TRBV29-1 to TRBJ1-2; TRBD1 matches 11 bases. The CDR3 sequence: CSVGTGGANYGYTF. Written as DNA, the CDR3 is TGCAGCGTGGGGACAGGGGGAGCTAACTATGGCTACACCTTC.